Listed below are T cell receptor beta chains from one sample, sequenced in a study of blood T cell repertoires in COVID-19. Libraries were prepared by immunoSEQ multiplex PCR; TCRdb keeps only in-frame clonotypes and omits some of them. The sample records 200,000 or so clones, about 85% being singletons. Sequences were obtained from peripheral blood. The receptors come from a man between 70 and 80 years old with active or convalescent COVID-19. Both conserved end residues are trimmed from each CDR3. Fields, in order: V gene, CDR3 protein.

TRBV5-4,ASSYQRTSGGRELF
TRBV18,ASSLDSPNTEAF
TRBV2,ASNRATNEKLF
TRBV4-3,ASSRGPNTEAF
TRBV2,ASSAGGFSNQPQH
TRBV6-5,ASSYSRAPVGYEQY
TRBV19,ASSIGRGDTQY
TRBV6-6,ASSYLRTGAKGQY
TRBV11-2,ASSLDRRASGGAETQY
TRBV27,ASSRRGGSYNSPLH
TRBV28,ASSLGLTGANVLT